Listed below are T cell receptor beta chains from one sample, sequenced in a study of tumor-infiltrating lymphocytes in primary liver carcinoma. In TCRdb, the multiplex PCR reads were re-called with MiXCR into one record per CDR3 protein. This sample carries 330,000 or so distinct CDR3 sequences, 65% of them seen once, and the ten largest clones take under 8.5%. Material for sequencing was peripheral blood. These receptors came from a man in his forties or fifties with primary liver carcinoma and hepatitis B virus infection. The CDR3 runs from the conserved cysteine through the conserved F or W. A D gene is named only where the DNA matches it firmly. Clone size is given for some rows only: seen once, a few or many times, or a class if the clone is expanded.

V	size	J	length	D	DNA	CDR3
TRBV11-2	NA	TRBJ1-5	14	NA	TGTTCCAGCAGCTCCCGCACGACAGCCCAGCCCCAACATTTT	CSSSSRTTAQPQHF
TRBV5-1	once	TRBJ2-7	16	NA	TGCGCCAGCAGCTTGGAGGGGGGATCTGGATTCCACGAGCAGTACTTC	CASSLEGGSGFHEQYF
TRBV10-2	NA	TRBJ1-4	14	NA	TGCGCCAGCAGACAGACAGCAACTAATGGAAAACTGTTTTTC	CASRQTATNGKLFF
TRBV6-1	NA	TRBJ1-5	15	TRBD1	TGTGCTAGGAGTGTCACAGGGGCCTTCAATCAGCCCCAGCATTTT	CARSVTGAFNQPQHF
TRBV18	NA	TRBJ2-5	19	NA	TGTGCCAGCTCACCAGCGGCCGGGACTTTTAAGGGCGCGTGGGAGATCCAGTACTTC	CASSPAAGTFKGAWEIQYF
TRBV28	NA	TRBJ2-7	16	TRBD1	TGTGCCAGCAGTTTATCTGGTGGAGACAGGGCGGACGAGCAGTACTTC	CASSLSGGDRADEQYF
TRBV11-1	NA	TRBJ1-5	15	NA	TGTGCCAGCAGCTTAGGACCCGGTCTCCATCAGCCCCAGCTTTTT	CASSLGPGLHQPQLF
TRBV4-3	NA	TRBJ2-6	17	NA	TGCGCCAGGAACCAAGTACCATCGGGGCCTCGGGCCAACGTCCTGACTTTC	CARNQVPSGPRANVLTF
TRBV6-5	many	TRBJ2-5	13	TRBD1	TGTGCCAGCAGTTGGGGACAGGGGCAGACCCAGTACTTC	CASSWGQGQTQYF
TRBV5-1	NA	TRBJ1-1	16	NA	TGCGCCAGCAGCTGGGGGGCCGTGAGCATGAACACTGAAGCTTTCTTT	CASSWGAVSMNTEAFF
TRBV5-5	once	TRBJ1-1	15	NA	TGTGCCAGCAGCTTCACCCCACGCAGGAACACTGAAGCTTTCTTT	CASSFTPRRNTEAFF
TRBV2	NA	TRBJ2-7	16	TRBD2	TGTGCCAGCAGGACCCAGGGACTAGCGGGAACCTACCAGCAGTACTTC	CASRTQGLAGTYQQYF
TRBV11-2	many	TRBJ2-3	16	TRBD2	TGTGCCAGCAGCTTAGCACTAGCGGGATTCACAGATACGCAGTATTTT	CASSLALAGFTDTQYF
TRBV24-1	NA	TRBJ1-5	13	NA	TGTGCTACCAGTGATTTTTCAGGCCAGCCCCAGCATTTT	CATSDFSGQPQHF
TRBV5-1	NA	TRBJ2-3	15	TRBD2	TGCGCCAGCAAACTAGCGGGAGACGGGGCAGATACGCGGTATTTT	CASKLAGDGADTRYF
TRBV30	many	TRBJ2-6	17	TRBD1	TGTGCCTGGAGTGGGACAGGGAGTGACTCTGGGGCCAACGTCCTGACTTTC	CAWSGTGSDSGANVLTF
TRBV4-2	many	TRBJ1-2	16	NA	TGTGCCAGCAGCCAAGGAGTAGACACCGCTAACTATGGCTACACCTTC	CASSQGVDTANYGYTF
TRBV11-2	many	TRBJ2-1	13	NA	TGTGCCAGCAGCTTAGATATAGCGAATGAGCAGTTCTTC	CASSLDIANEQFF
TRBV5-1	NA	TRBJ2-5	14	NA	TGCGCCAGCAGCGCAACAGGGCCGGGGGAGACCCAGTACTTC	CASSATGPGETQYF
TRBV6-6	NA	TRBJ1-1	13	NA	TGTGACAGCAGTTACGCGCAGGGAGCTGAAGCTTTCTTT	CDSSYAQGAEAFF